These T cell receptor beta chains were read from a single sample in a study of sequential checkpoint blockade in melanoma. TCRdb keeps only in-frame clones here, not all; method: immunoSEQ multiplex PCR. The sample contains some 40,000 clones, nearly 90% of which appear only once. The sample here was CD8+ T cells sorted from blood (inferred from file names), taken from a patient given nivolumab and ipilimumab in sequence. The source is a human donor with melanoma. Both conserved end residues are trimmed from each CDR3. Each record gives: CDR3 protein, V gene, J gene.

ASTPSGATEAF	TRBV19	TRBJ1-1
ASAEGVGSYNEQF	TRBV6-5	TRBJ2-1
ASSEQGRAYEQY	TRBV28	TRBJ2-7
ASSFGQGVSETQY	TRBV27	TRBJ2-5
ASKEDLGDYGYT	TRBV27	TRBJ1-2
ASSLSLAGGYNEQF	TRBV7-3	TRBJ2-1
ASIQDRAYGYGYT	TRBV27	TRBJ1-2
ASSPGVSGTYEQY	TRBV4-1	TRBJ2-7
ASRPGLGGGETQY	TRBV28	TRBJ2-5
ATDRGVGGNQPQH	TRBV15	TRBJ1-5
ASSLSGNQPQH	TRBV7-3	TRBJ1-5
ASSLGQGAAEQF	TRBV7-9	TRBJ2-1
ASSSGLLSYNEQF	TRBV7-9	TRBJ2-1
ASSPVSGRGQF	TRBV6-5	TRBJ2-1
ASSLWDSSSYNSPLH	TRBV13	TRBJ1-6
ASSYLWTDNEQF	TRBV7-9	TRBJ2-1
ASSLGWEEGDTQY	TRBV7-9	TRBJ2-3
ASSPLVTSASTDTQY	TRBV18	TRBJ2-3
ASSTGAGGGTDTQY	TRBV19	TRBJ2-3